The clone carrying this TCR beta chain has at least ten counts. Its antigen is as yet unknown. TCR beta cDNA libraries had unique molecular identifiers. Some 500,000 cDNA molecules were obtained per 1 to 10 million input T cells. TCRdb reprocessed the PCR reads with MiXCR, giving one entry per CDR3 protein. The table has 170,000 or so distinct CDR3 sequences, approximately 30% seen once. This specimen belongs to a study of post-analysis software for immune sequencing data. Study-level results: Multiple sclerosis was associated with a significant reduction in normalized Chao1 diversity relative to controls. Relative to controls, patients had a handful of TRBV segments at higher frequency, with TRBV5-6, TRBV5-1 and TRBV20-1 among these.

CDR1 is MDHEN and CDR2 is SYDVKM in the germline V gene. Trimming took 8 bases from V and 1 from J, leaving 9 bases between them. The CDR3 has 12 amino acids. The V gene is TRBV28, the J gene TRBJ2-7; D uncertain. The sequence came from a girl aged 5 to 17 with multiple sclerosis. The specimen was blood. CDR3 nucleotide sequence: TGTGCCAGCCGTCAAGGGTCCTACGAGCAGTACTTC. Residues: CASRQGSYEQYF.